Shown below are 9 T cell receptor beta chains from a single sample sequenced in a study of T cells after yellow fever vaccination. TCRdb reprocessed the 5' RACE reads via MiXCR and lists one record per CDR3 protein. This table holds about 68,000 distinct CDR3 sequences, about 6% found once. The specimen comprised CD8+ T cells sorted from PBMCs, sampled about 49 days after the first yellow fever vaccination. The receptors were sampled from a man aged 18 to 35 who received the YFV17D yellow fever vaccine.

Ten or more counts support this clonotype. The J gene is TRBJ2-3, the V gene TRBV7-3; 8 positions match TRBD1. The CDR3 contains 18 residues. The V and J ends lost 1 base and 2 bases, in that order; junction bases with no gene match: 11. Germline V CDR1 and CDR2: SGHTA, FQGTGA. CDR3 region: CASSLRRQGAATTDTQYF. The CDR3 DNA is TGTGCCAGCAGCTTAAGAAGGCAGGGGGCAGCCACCACAGATACGCAGTATTTT.

The sample holds many counts of this clonotype. The chain couples TRBV24-1 to TRBJ2-5; 7 bases match TRBD1. Germline V gene sequence: CDR1 KGHDR, CDR2 SFDVKD. V lost 5 bases and J lost 4; bases outside the gene matches: 0. The CDR3 is 12 residues long. This CDR3 reads CATSGQGETQYF. The DNA of the CDR3 is TGTGCCACCAGTGGACAGGGAGAGACCCAGTACTTC.

This clonotype was counted at least ten times. This rearrangement joins TRBV18 to TRBJ2-7; D unclear. CDR1 and CDR2 (germline): KGHSH, LQKENI. Trimming took off 6 bases at V and 7 bases at J, with 22 bases between the two ends. This CDR3 is 15 amino acids long. CDR3 bases: TGTGCCAGCTCGCCCTACGGTGGGCCCTCTGAGGAGCAGTACTTC. This sequence encodes CASSPYGGPSEEQYF.

This clonotype was counted ten times or more. The V and J genes are TRBV5-5 and TRBJ2-7, with TRBD2 identical over 7 bases. Germline V gene data show CDR1 as SGHKS and CDR2 as YYEKEE (reference sequence). CDR3 size: 13 residues. Trimming took 5 bases from V and 2 from J; bases not matched to a gene: 4. CDR3 sequence reads: CASSAGTTYEQYF. CDR3 coding DNA: TGTGCCAGCAGTGCCGGGACTACCTACGAGCAGTACTTC.

The V gene is TRBV7-9, the J gene TRBJ1-5; 8 bases fit TRBD1. CDR3 size: 14 residues. CDR1 is SEHNR and CDR2 is FQNEAQ in the germline V gene (reference sequence). J gave up 5 bases and V 4 bases, and 4 bases lay outside the gene matches. CDR3 loop: CASSSGQGDQPQHF. CDR3 sequence (DNA): TGTGCCAGCAGCTCCGGACAGGGAGATCAGCCCCAGCATTTT.

In its sample, this clonotype was seen many times. J is TRBJ2-3 and V is TRBV9; no clear D gene. V lost 6 bases and J lost 5, with 16 bases in between. Germline V gene data show CDR1 as SGDLS and CDR2 as YYNGEE. The CDR3 has 14 residues. For the CDR3, the DNA is TGTGCCAGCACCAGAGGTTATGGGGAAGATACGCAGTATTTT. This gives the protein CASTRGYGEDTQYF.

This clonotype was observed at least ten times. This sequence joins TRBV7-9 and TRBJ1-4; 8 positions agree with TRBD1. J lost 8 bases, V lost 4 bases, and 6 bases had no gene match. Germline V gene sequence: CDR1 SEHNR, CDR2 FQNEAQ (reference sequence). The CDR3 length is 14 residues. CDR3 nucleotides: TGTGCCAGCAGCTACCAGGGGGCGGAAGAAAAACTGTTTTTT. It yields the protein CASSYQGAEEKLFF.

As concerns this clonotype: Sequence at one end of the junction differs from germline and may be a read error. CDR3: CAISPGLLYNEQFF. DNA for the CDR3: TGTGCCATCAGCCCCGGGCTCCTCTACAATGAGCAGTTCTTC. The chain uses TRBV4-2 and TRBJ2-1, with unresolved D. The germline gives CDR1 LGHNA, CDR2 YNFKEQ. The CDR3 runs 14 residues.

This clonotype was picked up many times. The V and J genes are TRBV4-3 and TRBJ1-2, with TRBD1 as a possible D gene (5 bases). Germline loops: CDR1 LGHNA, CDR2 YSLEER. Trimming shortened V by 4 bases and J by 5 bases, and 17 bases separated the two germline ends. The CDR3 extends over 15 amino acids. CDR3 region: CASSPGSGGLYGYTF. The CDR3 DNA reads as TGCGCCAGCAGCCCAGGGAGCGGGGGTTTGTATGGCTACACCTTC.